The sample holds a few counts of the clone carrying this TCR beta chain. The antigen remains unidentified. V was clipped by 0 bases and J by 8 bases, with 7 bases between them. Germline loops: CDR1 DFQATT, CDR2 SNEGSKA (reference sequence). The CDR3 has 11 amino acids. These data are taken from a study of response to subunit inactivated influenza vaccine. TCRdb itself ran the RT-PCR reads through MiXCR, one entry per CDR3 protein. Among over 300,000 distinct CDR3 sequences listed, 21% were seen once. Broader study findings: The authors suggested that few new T cells are recruited per seasonal influenza vaccination.

The chain uses TRBV20-1 and TRBJ1-1; D is unresolved. The source material was PBMCs from blood, sampled approximately 22 months after vaccination. The clonotype comes from a man aged 50 to 75 who received an inactivated influenza vaccine. The CDR3 protein is CSARDRIEAFF. CDR3 coding DNA: TGCAGTGCTAGAGATCGGATCGAAGCTTTCTTT.